This TCR beta chain was sequenced in a study of CD4 T cells in relation to SARS-CoV-2 and coronaviruses. Overall study: After about nine days of antigen culture, PBMC TCR beta CDR3s were sequenced. Negative control cultures got HIV-1 Nef peptides or no peptide. The restricting HLA molecule for shared crossreactive spike epitopes was mapped. Study-wide results and caveats: No donor gave both pre-pandemic and post-infection samples.

Measured with immunoSEQ multiplex PCR; TCRdb has only the in-frame clones, and not every one. The sample holds tens of thousands of clones, less than 75% seen once. This clone counts as medium-sized. The target antigen is unknown. This CDR3 contains 15 residues. The V gene end was trimmed by 6 bases and the J gene end by 4 bases; junction bases not matched to a gene: 10. CDR1 and CDR2 (germline): MNHEY, SVGAGI. Before the COVID-19 pandemic, during about 2010-2018, CD4+ T cells were taken from unexposed donors. After roughly ten days of culture, CD4+ T cells were isolated. Sequencing used CD4+ T cells from PBMCs, cultured in vitro. This chain connects TRBV6-5 to TRBJ2-7, with TRBD2 matching over 9 bases. The receptor was derived from a human donor in good health. Here the CDR3 reads CASSATSSGVYEQYF. DNA of the CDR3: TGTGCCAGCAGCGCAACCTCTAGCGGGGTGTACGAGCAGTACTTC.